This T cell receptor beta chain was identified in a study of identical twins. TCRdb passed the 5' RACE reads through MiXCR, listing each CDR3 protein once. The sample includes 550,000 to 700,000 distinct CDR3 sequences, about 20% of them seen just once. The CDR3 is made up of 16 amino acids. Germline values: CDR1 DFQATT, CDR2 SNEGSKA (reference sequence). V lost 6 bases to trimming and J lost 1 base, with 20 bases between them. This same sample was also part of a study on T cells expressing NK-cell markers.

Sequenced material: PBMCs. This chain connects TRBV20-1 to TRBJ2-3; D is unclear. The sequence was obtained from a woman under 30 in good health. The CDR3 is CSAIAIRVRGTDTQYF. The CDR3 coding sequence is TGCAGTGCCATCGCGATTCGAGTCCGGGGCACAGATACGCAGTATTTT.